These 32 T cell receptor beta chains share one sample of origin, sequenced in a study of beta chain features in type 1 diabetes. Antigens of these TCRs are unknown. Study results and caveats: A moderate, significant TCRB CDR3 shortening appeared in type 1 diabetes across four CD4+ subsets.

Since all of the isolated RNA was reverse transcribed, expressed TCRB transcripts were what got sequenced. Sequenced by immunoSEQ multiplex PCR; TCRdb stores in-frame clones only, minus some. The repertoire holds around 650,000 clones, with 9.5% to 15% as singletons. Sequencing input: naive CD4+ T cells from blood. The receptors were gathered from a man aged 25 to 40 with type 1 diabetes.

A few counts support this clone. V is TRBV6-5 and J is TRBJ2-7, with D unresolved. The V end was cut by 4 bases, the J end by 3 bases, with 10 bases between. Germline lookup yields CDR1 MNHEY and CDR2 SVGAGI. This CDR3 contains 13 residues. The CDR3 loop reads CASSFDLNYEQYF. DNA of the CDR3: TGTGCCAGCAGTTTCGACTTGAACTACGAGCAGTACTTC.

This sequence joins TRBV29-1 and TRBJ2-5; 7 bases are shared with TRBD1. V was clipped by 2 bases and J by 4 bases; unmatched bases: 7. The CDR3 is 14 residues long. The germline V gene encodes CDR1 SQVTM and CDR2 ANQGSEA. In nucleotides, the CDR3 is TGCAGCGTTGAAAGGGACAGCCAGGGAGAGACCCAGTACTTC. This gives the protein CSVERDSQGETQYF.

This clone was counted a few times. The chain combines TRBV6-5 with TRBJ1-1; 9 nucleotides agree with TRBD1. Germline CDR1 and CDR2: MNHEY and SVGAGI. Germline trimming cut 5 bases from V and 3 bases from J; bases unmatched to any gene: 4. CDR3 length: 14 amino acids. The CDR3 loop reads CASSPRTGDTEAFF. CDR3 DNA sequence: TGTGCCAGCAGTCCCCGGACAGGGGACACTGAAGCTTTCTTT.

This clone was seen only once. The gene calls are TRBV11-1 and TRBJ1-1; D uncertain. Germline CDR1 is SGHAT and CDR2 is FQDESV (reference sequence). The length of the CDR3 is 14 residues. Between the trimmed V and J ends, which lost 3 bases and 1 base, there was a span of 9 bases. The CDR3 nucleotides are TGTGCCAGCAGCTTGATGGAGCCGAACACTGAAGCTTTCTTT. Its protein product is CASSLMEPNTEAFF.

The V gene is TRBV7-9, the J gene TRBJ1-5; perhaps TRBD1 as D (5 bases). V was shortened by 5 bases and J by 7 bases, with 18 bases between the two germline ends. The CDR3 totals 15 residues. Germline lookup yields CDR1 SEHNR and CDR2 FQNEAQ (reference sequence). In DNA form, the CDR3 reads TGTGCCAGCAGCGGCCCCCTTGGGGGTGGACAGCCCCAGCATTTT. As protein: CASSGPLGGGQPQHF.

The genes are TRBV11-2 and TRBJ2-6, with D possibly being TRBD1 (6 bases). CDR1 and CDR2 (germline): SGHAT, FQNNGV. The ends were cut back, 4 bases at V and 0 bases at J, with 16 bases in the middle. The CDR3 covers 18 residues. In nucleotides, the CDR3 is TGTGCCAGCAGCTACAGGGTCTTGACGATCTCTGGGGCCAACGTCCTGACTTTC. It codes for CASSYRVLTISGANVLTF.

This clone was counted between two and nine times. The chain uses TRBV20-1 and TRBJ2-5; D remains unclear. Trimming pared 8 bases from V and 4 bases from J, leaving 8 bases between. The CDR3 has 10 amino acids. CDR1 is DFQATT, CDR2 SNEGSKA, per germline (reference sequence). The CDR3 region is CSPGGETQYF. CDR3 nucleotide sequence: TGCAGTCCTGGCGGAGAGACCCAGTACTTC.

This clone was seen a handful of times. V gene TRBV30 combines with J gene TRBJ1-2; D unclear. The CDR3 consists of 12 residues. Per the germline V gene, CDR1 is GTSNPN and CDR2 is SVGIG (reference sequence). Trimming shortened V by 2 bases and J by 4 bases, and 8 bases separated the two germline ends. This CDR3 reads CAWSPGSYGYTF. CDR3 in DNA: TGTGCCTGGAGTCCCGGCAGCTATGGCTACACCTTC.

The chain carries TRBV7-2 and TRBJ2-1, with D tentatively TRBD2 (6 bases). CDR1 and CDR2 from the germline V gene are SGHTA and FQGNSA. V was shortened by 2 bases and J by 6 bases, with 14 bases between the two germline ends. The CDR3 has 15 residues. The CDR3 loop is CASSLIPGLINEQFF. The CDR3 DNA is TGTGCCAGCAGCTTAATCCCGGGACTGATCAATGAGCAGTTCTTC.

In this sample, this clone turned up a few times. The chain links TRBV19 to TRBJ1-5, with D maybe TRBD1 (6 bases). This CDR3 is 13 amino acids long. V lost 6 bases and J lost 6, with 12 bases in between. Germline-derived CDR1 and CDR2 are LNHDA and SQIVND (reference sequence). The CDR3 DNA sequence: TGTGCCAGTAGAGGGGGGGTAGGTCAGCCCCAGCATTTT. Translating gives CASRGGVGQPQHF. Variable domain in full (rest from reference TRBV19 and TRBJ1-5): DGGITQSPKYLFRKEGQNVTLSCEQNLNHDAMYWYRQDPGQGLRLIYYSQIVNDFQKGDIAEGYSVSREKKESFPLTVTSAQKNPTAFYLCASRGGVGQPQHFGDGTRLSIL.

Regarding this clone: Other nucleotide sequences from this sample produce the same CDR3. J is TRBJ1-3 and V is TRBV9; D might be TRBD1 (5 bases). V was shortened by 4 bases and J by 1 base, with 6 bases between the two germline ends. The CDR3 is 13 amino acids. The germline gives CDR1 SGDLS, CDR2 YYNGEE. CDR3 sequence reads: CASSRTSGNTIYF. Here the CDR3 DNA reads TGTGCCAGCAGCCGGACATCTGGAAACACCATATATTTT.

This clone has just a few counts. V is TRBV6-1 and J is TRBJ1-2; D unresolved. CDR1 and CDR2 (germline): MNHNS, SASEGT. V lost 0 bases and J lost 7, with 9 bases in between. This CDR3 contains 13 residues. The CDR3 spells CASSEAGGSGYTF. In DNA form, the CDR3 reads TGTGCCAGCAGTGAAGCGGGCGGAAGTGGCTACACCTTC.

Only a few counts were recorded for this clone. The chain recombines TRBV11-3 with TRBJ2-2; D remains ambiguous. V was pared by 3 bases and J by 0 bases, with 11 bases between. This CDR3 comprises 16 residues. Germline V gives CDR1 SGHNT, CDR2 YENEEA. CDR3 nucleotide sequence: TGTGCCAGCAGCTTGATTTGGACGTCGAACACCGGGGAGCTGTTTTTT. Its translation is CASSLIWTSNTGELFF.

The genes are TRBV5-6 and TRBJ2-3; 7 bases fit TRBD1. Losses at the gene ends were 4 bases for V and 7 bases for J; bases not matched to a gene: 3. This CDR3 is built from 12 residues. Germline CDR1 SGHDT, CDR2 YYEEEE. The CDR3 loop is CASSEQGNTQYF. The CDR3 region has the DNA TGTGCCAGCAGCGAACAGGGGAATACGCAGTATTTT. The variable domain in full, with the rest retrieved from reference TRBV5-6 and TRBJ2-3, is DAGVTQSPTHLIKTRGQQVTLRCSPKSGHDTVSWYQQALGQGPQFIFQYYEEEERQRGNFPDRFSGHQFPNYSSELNVNALLLGDSALYLCASSEQGNTQYFGPGTRLTVL.

This chain uses TRBV14 with TRBJ1-2; D is uncertain. CDR3 length: 14 amino acids. V was shortened by 4 bases and J by 9 bases, with 18 bases between the two germline ends. Germline-derived CDR1 and CDR2 are SGHDN and FVKESK. The CDR3 region has the DNA TGTGCCAGCAGCCTTTTCGAGATGGGAGGTAGCTACACCTTC. This gives the protein CASSLFEMGGSYTF.

CDR3: CASTGTGVVAKYEQYF. For the CDR3, the DNA is TGTGCCAGCACTGGGACAGGGGTCGTCGCGAAATACGAGCAGTACTTC. V and J are TRBV18 and TRBJ2-7, with TRBD1 identical over 10 bases. Germline loops: CDR1 KGHSH, CDR2 LQKENI. The CDR3 length is 16 residues. The V and J ends lost 8 bases and 4 bases, in that order; junction bases with no gene match: 14.

The chain employs TRBV5-1 and TRBJ1-1, with D tentatively TRBD1 (6 bases). CDR1 and CDR2 (germline): SGHRS, YFSETQ. The CDR3 is 14 residues long. The V end lost 2 bases, the J end lost 5 bases, and 13 bases lay between the germline ends. The CDR3 loop is CASSFGTGKTEAFF. In nucleotides, the CDR3 is TGCGCCAGCAGCTTTGGAACAGGGAAAACTGAAGCTTTCTTT.

This clone was seen a handful of times. The gene calls are TRBV19 and TRBJ2-7; D not certain. V lost 3 bases and J 2 bases, leaving 11 bases between the germline ends. Germline CDR1 reads LNHDA; CDR2 reads SQIVND (reference sequence). This CDR3 is 14 amino acids long. The CDR3 DNA follows: TGTGCCAGTAGTATCCGGACGGAAGCCTACGAGCAGTACTTC. It translates to CASSIRTEAYEQYF.

V usage is TRBV5-4 and J usage is TRBJ2-7, with 7 bases lining up with TRBD1. CDR1 is SGHNT and CDR2 is YYREEE in the germline V gene (reference sequence). The CDR3 loop spans 11 amino acids. V trimming: 3 bases; J trimming: 9 bases; junction bases outside the gene matches: 3. CDR3 DNA: TGTGCCAGCAGCTGGGGACAGCTGCAGTACTTC. This codes for CASSWGQLQYF.

The chain joins TRBV7-2 to TRBJ2-5; 8 bases fit TRBD2. Germline assignment: CDR1 SGHTA and CDR2 FQGNSA. Trimming removed 3 bases from V and 2 bases from J; junction bases left unmatched: 5. The CDR3 length is 15 residues. CDR3 loop: CASSFGSGEQETQYF. DNA for the CDR3: TGTGCCAGCAGCTTTGGTAGCGGGGAGCAAGAGACCCAGTACTTC.

This clone was seen a few times. Other nucleotide sequences from this sample produce the same CDR3. The V and J genes are TRBV5-1 and TRBJ1-4; 9 bases fit TRBD1. CDR1 SGHRS and CDR2 YFSETQ come from the germline V gene. V trimming: 3 bases; J trimming: 7 bases; junction bases outside the gene matches: 4. CDR3 length: 14 residues. The CDR3 DNA reads TGCGCCAGCAGCTCGGGACAGGGTGGTGAAAAACTGTTTTTT. Its translation: CASSSGQGGEKLFF. Looking up the rest from reference TRBV5-1 and TRBJ1-4 gives the full variable domain: KAGVTQTPRYLIKTRGQQVTLSCSPISGHRSVSWYQQTPGQGLQFLFEYFSETQRNKGNFPGRFSGRQFSNSRSEMNVSTLELGDSALYLCASSSGQGGEKLFFGSGTQLSVL.

V usage is TRBV6-5 and J usage is TRBJ2-5; TRBD1 is a possible D gene (5 bases). The V end was cut by 3 bases, the J end by 4 bases, with 12 bases between. The CDR3 has 14 residues. In germline, CDR1 is MNHEY, CDR2 SVGAGI. CDR3 sequence (DNA): TGTGCCAGCAGTTATCAATCAGGGTCAGAGACCCAGTACTTC. This codes for CASSYQSGSETQYF.

This chain joins TRBV5-6 and TRBJ2-5; D not certain. V shed 2 bases and J shed 6 bases, with 8 bases lying between them. CDR1 is SGHDT, CDR2 YYEEEE, per germline. The CDR3 has 12 amino acids. The CDR3 spells CASSFNRKTQYF. CDR3 bases: TGTGCCAGCAGCTTCAATCGGAAGACCCAGTACTTC. The full variable domain, its missing parts supplied by reference TRBV5-6 and TRBJ2-5, is DAGVTQSPTHLIKTRGQQVTLRCSPKSGHDTVSWYQQALGQGPQFIFQYYEEEERQRGNFPDRFSGHQFPNYSSELNVNALLLGDSALYLCASSFNRKTQYFGPGTRLLVL.

The chain joins TRBV28 to TRBJ2-3, with 9 bases identical to TRBD2. The CDR3 runs 16 residues. V gave up 6 bases and J gave up 1 base; unmatched junction bases: 8. Per germline, CDR1 MDHEN and CDR2 SYDVKM. In DNA, the CDR3 is TGTGCCAGCAGAGAACAGGTAGCGGGGGGCACAGATACGCAGTATTTT. This codes for CASREQVAGGTDTQYF. Looking up the rest from reference TRBV28 and TRBJ2-3 gives the full variable domain: DVKVTQSSRYLVKRTGEKVFLECVQDMDHENMFWYRQDPGLGLRLIYFSYDVKMKEKGDIPEGYSVSREKKERFSLILESASTNQTSMYLCASREQVAGGTDTQYFGPGTRLTVL.

The chain links TRBV14 to TRBJ1-4; D gene ambiguous. With 0 bases removed from V and 7 bases from J, the gap between germline ends came to 12 bases. Germline V CDR1 and CDR2: SGHDN, FVKESK. This CDR3 has 15 residues. CDR3 nucleotide sequence: TGTGCCAGCAGCCAAGAACTAGGGTCCGGTGAAAAACTGTTTTTT. This gives the protein CASSQELGSGEKLFF.

The chain has TRBV23-1 and TRBJ1-2; D is uncertain. TRBV23-1 is noted as an ORF with a role that remains uncertain. Deletions cut 3 bases from V and 5 bases from J, with 7 bases between. The CDR3 totals 12 residues. The CDR3 sequence is CASSHRPYGYTF. The CDR3 region has the DNA TGCGCCAGCAGTCACAGGCCGTATGGCTACACCTTC.

This clone showed up just a few times. This CDR3 is CASSIQTNTGELFF. The CDR3 DNA is TGTGCCAGTAGTATACAGACCAACACCGGGGAGCTGTTTTTT. The rearrangement links TRBV19 to TRBJ2-2; D call uncertain. The CDR3 totals 14 residues. V shed 2 bases and J shed 2 bases, with 6 bases lying between them. CDR1 and CDR2 (germline): LNHDA, SQIVND (reference sequence).

The J gene is TRBJ2-3, the V gene TRBV6-6, with TRBD1 identical over 10 bases. After removal of 6 bases from V and 3 bases from J, the junction contained 9 bases not matched to a gene. Germline V CDR1 and CDR2: MNHNY, SVGAGI (reference sequence). The CDR3 totals 16 residues. The CDR3 sequence is CASSFPGTGETDTQYF. CDR3 nucleotide sequence: TGTGCCAGCAGCTTTCCCGGGACAGGGGAAACAGATACGCAGTATTTT.

This clone has a handful of counts. The V and J genes are TRBV7-9 and TRBJ1-1; D ambiguous. This CDR3 contains 11 residues. Germline V gene data show CDR1 as SEHNR and CDR2 as FQNEAQ (reference sequence). Trimming took off 11 bases at V and 1 base at J, with 8 bases between the two ends. CDR3 in amino acids: CAWGGNTEAFF. DNA for the CDR3: TGTGCCTGGGGTGGGAACACTGAAGCTTTCTTT.

The chain carries TRBV19 and TRBJ1-5; a weak D match, TRBD1 (5 bases). CDR1 and CDR2 (germline): LNHDA, SQIVND (reference sequence). This CDR3 has 17 residues. V dropped 1 base and J dropped 2 bases, with 15 bases sitting between them. This CDR3 reads CASSIGGRGIGNQPQHF. The DNA for the CDR3 is TGTGCCAGTAGTATAGGTGGCCGGGGCATAGGCAATCAGCCCCAGCATTTT.

In its sample, this clone was seen a few times. The gene calls are TRBV18 and TRBJ1-6; TRBD1 might be the D (5 bases). Germline loops: CDR1 KGHSH, CDR2 LQKENI. V lost 8 bases to trimming and J lost 7 bases, with 9 bases between them. The CDR3 spans 12 residues. CDR3 residues: CASRTNNSPLHF. CDR3 nucleotides: TGTGCCAGCAGGACAAACAATTCACCCCTCCACTTT.

This rearrangement joins TRBV6-5 to TRBJ1-5, with unresolved D. There are 14 residues in the CDR3. The germline V gene has CDR1 MNHEY and CDR2 SVGAGI. V lost 6 bases to trimming and J lost 6 bases, with 15 bases between them. In nucleotides, the CDR3 is TGTGCCAGCAGCATAGACGGGATCGGTCAGCCCCAGCATTTT. This gives the protein CASSIDGIGQPQHF.